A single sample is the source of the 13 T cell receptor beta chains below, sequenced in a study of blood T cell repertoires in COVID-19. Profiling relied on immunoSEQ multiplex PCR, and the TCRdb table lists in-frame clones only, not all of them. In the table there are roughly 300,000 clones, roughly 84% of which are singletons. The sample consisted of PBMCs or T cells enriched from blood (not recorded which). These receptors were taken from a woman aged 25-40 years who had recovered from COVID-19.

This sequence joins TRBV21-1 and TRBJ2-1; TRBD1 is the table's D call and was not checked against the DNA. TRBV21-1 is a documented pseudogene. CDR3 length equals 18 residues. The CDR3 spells CASSKVRTGVGLCNEQFF. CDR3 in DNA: TGTGCCAGCAGCAAAGTTCGGACAGGGGTAGGGTTGTGCAATGAGCAGTTCTTC.

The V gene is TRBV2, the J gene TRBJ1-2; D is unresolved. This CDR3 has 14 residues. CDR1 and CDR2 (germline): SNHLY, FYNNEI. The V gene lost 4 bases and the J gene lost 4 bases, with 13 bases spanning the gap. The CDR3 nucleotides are TGTGCCAGCAGTGGGCAAGCGAACTCCTATGGCTACACCTTC. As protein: CASSGQANSYGYTF.

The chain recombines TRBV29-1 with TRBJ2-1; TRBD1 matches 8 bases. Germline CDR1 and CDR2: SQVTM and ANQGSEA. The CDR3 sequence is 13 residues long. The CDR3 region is CTSGQGAKNEQFF. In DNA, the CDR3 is TGCACCTCTGGGCAGGGGGCGAAGAATGAGCAGTTCTTC.

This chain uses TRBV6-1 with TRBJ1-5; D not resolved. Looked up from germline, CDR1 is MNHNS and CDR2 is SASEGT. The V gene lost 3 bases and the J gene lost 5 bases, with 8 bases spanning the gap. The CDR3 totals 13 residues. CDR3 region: CASSDVFYQPQHF. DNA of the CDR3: TGTGCCAGCAGTGACGTCTTCTATCAGCCCCAGCATTTT.

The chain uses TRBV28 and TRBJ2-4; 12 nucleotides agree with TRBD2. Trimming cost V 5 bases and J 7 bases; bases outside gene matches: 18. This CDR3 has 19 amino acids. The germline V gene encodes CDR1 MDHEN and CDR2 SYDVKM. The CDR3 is CASSPHGTSGYRQSNIQYF. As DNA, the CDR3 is TGTGCCAGCAGTCCACACGGGACTAGCGGGTACCGCCAGAGTAACATTCAGTACTTC.

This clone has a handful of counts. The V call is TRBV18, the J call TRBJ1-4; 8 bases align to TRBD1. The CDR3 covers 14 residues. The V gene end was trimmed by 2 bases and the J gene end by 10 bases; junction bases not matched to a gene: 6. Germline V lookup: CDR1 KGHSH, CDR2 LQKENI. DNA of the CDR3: TGTGCCAGCTCACCAGGGACAGGTTTGTCAAAACTGTTTTTT. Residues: CASSPGTGLSKLFF.

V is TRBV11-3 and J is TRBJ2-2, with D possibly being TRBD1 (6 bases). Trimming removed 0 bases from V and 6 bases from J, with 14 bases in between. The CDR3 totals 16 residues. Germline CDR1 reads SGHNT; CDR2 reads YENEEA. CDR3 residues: CASSLESGRGPGELFF. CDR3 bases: TGTGCCAGCAGCTTAGAATCCGGCAGGGGACCCGGGGAGCTGTTTTTT. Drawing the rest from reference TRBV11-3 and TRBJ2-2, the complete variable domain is EAGVVQSPRYKIIEKKQPVAFWCNPISGHNTLYWYLQNLGQGPELLIRYENEEAVDDSQLPKDRFSAERLKGVDSTLKIQPAELGDSAVYLCASSLESGRGPGELFFGEGSRLTVL.

This chain's CDR3 is CATIQGGADTQYF. As DNA, the CDR3 is TGTGCCACCATACAGGGTGGGGCAGATACGCAGTATTTT. V is TRBV6-5 and J is TRBJ2-3; maybe TRBD1 (6 bases). Trimming removed 10 bases at V and 4 bases at J, with 15 bases between. Germline-derived CDR1 and CDR2 are MNHEY and SVGAGI. This CDR3 is 13 amino acids long.

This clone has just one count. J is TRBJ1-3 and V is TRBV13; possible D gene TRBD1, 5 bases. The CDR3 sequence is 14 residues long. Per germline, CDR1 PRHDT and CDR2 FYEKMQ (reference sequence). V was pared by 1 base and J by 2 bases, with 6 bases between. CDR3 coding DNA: TGTGCCAGCAGCTTAGTACAGGCTGGAAACACCATATATTTT. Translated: CASSLVQAGNTIYF.

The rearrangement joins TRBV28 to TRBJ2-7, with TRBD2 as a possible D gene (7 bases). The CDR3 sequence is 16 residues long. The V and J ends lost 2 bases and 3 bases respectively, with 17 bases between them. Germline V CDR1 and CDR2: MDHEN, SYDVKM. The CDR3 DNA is TGTGCCAGCAGTTTACGCGGGGGCCCTCTTCGCTACGAGCAGTACTTC. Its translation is CASSLRGGPLRYEQYF. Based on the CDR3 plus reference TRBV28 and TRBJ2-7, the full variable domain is DVKVTQSSRYLVKRTGEKVFLECVQDMDHENMFWYRQDPGLGLRLIYFSYDVKMKEKGDIPEGYSVSREKKERFSLILESASTNQTSMYLCASSLRGGPLRYEQYFGPGTRLTVT.

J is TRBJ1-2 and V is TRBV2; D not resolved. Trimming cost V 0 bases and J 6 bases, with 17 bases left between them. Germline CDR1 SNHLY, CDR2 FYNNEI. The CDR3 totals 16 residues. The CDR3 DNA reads TGTGCCAGCAGTGAAGCCGCGGCAAGGCTTTGGCATGGCTACACCTTC. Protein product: CASSEAAARLWHGYTF.

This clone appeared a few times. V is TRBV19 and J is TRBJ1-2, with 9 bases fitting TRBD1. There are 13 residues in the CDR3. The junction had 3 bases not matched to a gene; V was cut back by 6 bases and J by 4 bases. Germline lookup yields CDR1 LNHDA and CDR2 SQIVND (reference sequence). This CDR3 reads CASSLDRGYGYTF. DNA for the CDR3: TGTGCCAGTAGCCTGGACAGGGGCTATGGCTACACCTTC.

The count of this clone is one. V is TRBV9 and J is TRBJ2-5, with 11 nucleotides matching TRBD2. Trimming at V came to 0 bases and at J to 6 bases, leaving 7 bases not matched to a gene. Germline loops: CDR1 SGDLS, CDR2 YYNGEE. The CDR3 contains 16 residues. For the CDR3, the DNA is TGTGCCAGCAGCGTAGGTGGTAGCGGGGGGGCAAAGACCCAGTACTTC. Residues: CASSVGGSGGAKTQYF.